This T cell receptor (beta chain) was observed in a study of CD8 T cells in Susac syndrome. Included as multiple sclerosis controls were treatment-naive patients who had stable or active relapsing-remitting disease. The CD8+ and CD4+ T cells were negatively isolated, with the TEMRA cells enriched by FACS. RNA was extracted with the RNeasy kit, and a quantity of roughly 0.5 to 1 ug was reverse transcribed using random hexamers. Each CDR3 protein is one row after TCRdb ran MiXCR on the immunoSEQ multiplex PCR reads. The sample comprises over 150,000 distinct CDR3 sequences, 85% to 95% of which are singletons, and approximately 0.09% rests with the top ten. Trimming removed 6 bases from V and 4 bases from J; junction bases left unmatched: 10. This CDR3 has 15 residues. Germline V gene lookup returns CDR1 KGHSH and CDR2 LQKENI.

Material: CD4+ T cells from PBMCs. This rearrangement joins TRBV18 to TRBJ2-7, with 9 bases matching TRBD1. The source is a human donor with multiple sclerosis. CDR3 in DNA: TGTGCCAGCTCGTGGGACAGGGCTACCTTGTACGAGCAGTACTTC. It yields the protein CASSWDRATLYEQYF.